The clone carrying this T cell receptor (beta chain) occurred a few times. These data come from a study of shared T cell receptors in the human thymus. The CDR3 is made up of 18 amino acids. V lost 3 bases, J lost 7 bases, and 12 bases stayed unmatched. The germline V gene encodes CDR1 LGHNA and CDR2 YSLEER. Sequenced by immunoSEQ multiplex PCR; TCRdb stores in-frame clones only, minus some. The table lists a few hundred thousand clones, approximately 95% of them singletons. The sequencing input was thymocytes. The sequence came from a human donor. The chain is built from TRBV4-3 and TRBJ2-2, with TRBD2 matching over 12 bases. CDR3 sequence reads: CASSQESAGTSGFGELFF. CDR3 bases: TGCGCCAGCAGCCAGGAGTCCGCCGGGACTAGCGGGTTCGGGGAGCTGTTTTTT.